This TCR beta chain was identified in a study of CD8 T cells in Susac syndrome. This CDR3 has 17 amino acids. Trimming stripped 1 base from V and 1 base from J, with 14 bases between. Germline CDR1 and CDR2: MGHRA and YSYEKL. Patients with Susac syndrome met the recently defined diagnostic criteria for definite or probable disease. TEMRA cells underwent FACS enrichment and CD8+ and CD4+ T cells underwent negative isolation. It was with random hexamers that about 0.45 to 1 ug RNA was reverse transcribed. Across 54 Vbeta and 13 Jbeta, TCR beta CDR3 was amplified with immunoSEQ multiplex PCR. TCRdb independently ran MiXCR on the immunoSEQ multiplex PCR reads; one entry per CDR3 protein. The sample lists some 94,000 distinct CDR3 sequences; around 94% were seen once.

The chain couples TRBV4-1 to TRBJ2-4, with D maybe TRBD2 (5 bases). What was sequenced was CD4+ T cells from PBMCs. The receptor was isolated from a human donor with Susac syndrome. CDR3 sequence: CASSQVDYVAAKNIQYF. CDR3 nucleotide sequence: TGCGCCAGCAGCCAAGTTGACTATGTTGCGGCCAAAAACATTCAGTACTTC.